This passage covers 14 T cell receptor beta chains from one sample sequenced in a study of CD4 T cells in relation to SARS-CoV-2 and coronaviruses. Sequenced by immunoSEQ multiplex PCR; TCRdb stores in-frame clones only, minus some. The profile shows more than 20,000 clones, about 80% of them singletons. CD4+ T cells from unexposed donors were obtained before the COVID-19 pandemic (2011-2018). After about 10 days of culture, CD4+ T cells were isolated. Antigens of these TCRs are unknown. Sequenced sample: CD4+ T cells from PBMCs, cultured in vitro. All receptors derive from a human donor in good health.

The chain joins TRBV5-6 to TRBJ1-3, with 7 nucleotides matching TRBD1. CDR1 and CDR2 from the germline V gene are SGHDT and YYEEEE. CDR3 size: 17 residues. V trimming: 0 bases; J trimming: 0 bases; junction bases outside the gene matches: 6. The CDR3 loop is CASSLEAGGYSGNTIYF. CDR3 DNA: TGTGCCAGCAGCTTGGAGGCAGGGGGATACTCTGGAAACACCATATATTTT.

The rearrangement uses TRBV4-2 and TRBJ1-2; D ambiguous. Germline-derived CDR1 and CDR2 are LGHNA and YNFKEQ. Trimming removed 3 bases from V and 0 bases from J, with 8 bases in between. This CDR3 comprises 14 residues. The DNA of the CDR3 is TGTGCCAGCAGCCAGAGCATCTCTAACTATGGCTACACCTTC. Its translation is CASSQSISNYGYTF.

In this sample, this clone turned up a few times. This chain joins TRBV5-1 and TRBJ2-2, with D possibly called TRBD1 or TRBD2 (5 bases each). Deletions cut 5 bases from V and 4 bases from J, with 15 bases between. From germline, CDR1 is SGHRS and CDR2 YFSETQ. The CDR3 length is 15 residues. CDR3 region: CASRGDGGATGELFF. The DNA for the CDR3 is TGCGCCAGCAGAGGGGACGGCGGTGCCACCGGGGAGCTGTTTTTT.

This clone has a single count. CDR3 sequence: CASSLVRQSVETQYF. The DNA of the CDR3 is TGTGCCAGCAGTTTAGTCCGCCAGTCGGTGGAGACCCAGTACTTC. The V gene is TRBV27, the J gene TRBJ2-5; no firm D call. The germline gives CDR1 MNHEY, CDR2 SMNVEV (reference sequence). Trimming left V 2 bases short and J 5 bases short, with 15 bases between. The CDR3 runs 15 residues.

This clone has more than one count but fewer than ten. The rearrangement joins TRBV6-5 to TRBJ2-3; no clear D. Germline V lookup: CDR1 MNHEY, CDR2 SVGAGI. Trimming removed 0 bases at V and 2 bases at J, with 9 bases between. The CDR3 contains 15 residues. The DNA for the CDR3 is TGTGCCAGCAGTTACTCGCGTGCGGACACAGATACGCAGTATTTT. This gives the protein CASSYSRADTDTQYF.

The sample holds one count of this clone. The chain links TRBV29-1 to TRBJ1-5; D is possibly TRBD1 (5 bases). CDR1 and CDR2 (germline): SQVTM, ANQGSEA. There are 13 residues in the CDR3. The ends were cut back, 3 bases at V and 4 bases at J, with 10 bases in the middle. The CDR3 sequence: CSVDSGPNQPQHF. The CDR3 nucleotides read TGCAGCGTTGATTCAGGGCCGAATCAGCCCCAGCATTTT.

The rearrangement joins TRBV28 to TRBJ2-1; 9 bases map to TRBD2. The CDR3 is 17 residues long. Per germline, CDR1 MDHEN and CDR2 SYDVKM. V gave up 8 bases and J gave up 2 bases; unmatched junction bases: 13. Written as DNA, the CDR3 is TGTGCCAGCGGGGTGGTAGAAGCGGGAGGCACCTACAATGAGCAGTTCTTC. Translated, it gives CASGVVEAGGTYNEQFF.

The chain combines TRBV30 with TRBJ2-1, with 13 nucleotides matching TRBD2. V dropped 0 bases and J dropped 10; count of bases not matched to a gene: 6. Germline values: CDR1 GTSNPN, CDR2 SVGIG (reference sequence). This CDR3 region has 15 residues. The CDR3 DNA is TGTGCCTGGAGTGTCAGACTAGCGGGAGGACAAGAGCAGTTCTTC. This encodes CAWSVRLAGGQEQFF. Full variable domain (remainder filled in from reference TRBV30 and TRBJ2-1): SQTIHQWPATLVQPVGSPLSLECTVEGTSNPNLYWYRQAAGRGLQLLFYSVGIGQISSEVPQNLSASRPQDRQFILSSKKLLLSDSGFYLCAWSVRLAGGQEQFFGPGTRLTVL.

This clone appeared a few times. The rearrangement links TRBV18 to TRBJ2-3; D is perhaps TRBD1 (5 bases). Germline CDR1 and CDR2: KGHSH and LQKENI. V lost 3 bases, J lost 0 bases, and 7 bases lay in between. CDR3 size: 14 residues. Written as DNA, the CDR3 is TGTGCCAGCTCACCGACAGCTAGCACAGATACGCAGTATTTT. It yields the protein CASSPTASTDTQYF.

V usage is TRBV7-2 and J usage is TRBJ1-2; D call uncertain. V was trimmed by 5 bases and J by 1 base, leaving 8 bases between them. Germline V lookup: CDR1 SGHTA, CDR2 FQGNSA. CDR3 length equals 13 residues. The CDR3 protein is CASSAGLNYGYTF. CDR3 bases: TGTGCCAGCAGCGCAGGACTTAACTATGGCTACACCTTC.

The chain is built from TRBV6-1 and TRBJ1-4; 7 positions match TRBD1. In germline, CDR1 is MNHNS, CDR2 SASEGT. Trimming at V came to 4 bases and at J to 8 bases, leaving 13 bases not matched to a gene. The CDR3 is 16 amino acids. The CDR3, as DNA: TGTGCCAGCAGTGCGACCCCGACAGGGTTTCAGGAAAAACTGTTTTTT. Protein product: CASSATPTGFQEKLFF.

This clone was seen only once. The chain is built from TRBV18 and TRBJ1-4; 8 bases map to TRBD1. Per the germline V gene, CDR1 is KGHSH and CDR2 is LQKENI. Losses at the gene ends were 2 bases for V and 8 bases for J; bases not matched to a gene: 7. This CDR3 region has 15 residues. As DNA, the CDR3 is TGTGCCAGCTCACCATCACAGGGGGTGGAGGAAAAACTGTTTTTT. It specifies CASSPSQGVEEKLFF.

The gene calls are TRBV19 and TRBJ1-5; the D gene is possibly TRBD1 (6 bases). CDR3 length equals 13 residues. Germline CDR1 is LNHDA and CDR2 is SQIVND (reference sequence). Trimming removed 7 bases from V and 6 bases from J, with 13 bases in between. DNA for the CDR3: TGTGCCAGTAATAAGGGGGGCGGTCAGCCCCAGCATTTT. It specifies CASNKGGGQPQHF.

The chain links TRBV5-1 to TRBJ1-4; D remains unclear. The CDR3 consists of 18 residues. Germline lookup yields CDR1 SGHRS and CDR2 YFSETQ. The V end lost 3 bases, the J end lost 3 bases, and 21 bases lay between the germline ends. The CDR3 DNA is TGCGCCAGCAGCTCAGGCAGTTCTGGAGCTGGGGCTAATGAAAAACTGTTTTTT. This sequence encodes CASSSGSSGAGANEKLFF.